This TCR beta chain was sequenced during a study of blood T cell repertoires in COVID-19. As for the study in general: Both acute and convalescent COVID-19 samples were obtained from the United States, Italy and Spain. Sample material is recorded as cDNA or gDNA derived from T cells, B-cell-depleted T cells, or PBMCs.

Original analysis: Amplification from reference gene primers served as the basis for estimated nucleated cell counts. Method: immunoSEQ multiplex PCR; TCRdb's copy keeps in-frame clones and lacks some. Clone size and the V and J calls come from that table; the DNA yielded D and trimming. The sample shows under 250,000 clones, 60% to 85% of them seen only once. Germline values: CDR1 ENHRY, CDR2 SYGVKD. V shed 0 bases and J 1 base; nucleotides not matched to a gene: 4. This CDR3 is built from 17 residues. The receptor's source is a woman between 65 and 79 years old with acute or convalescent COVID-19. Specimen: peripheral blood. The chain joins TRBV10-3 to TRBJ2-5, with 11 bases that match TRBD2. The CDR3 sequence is CAISESTLAGGQETQYF. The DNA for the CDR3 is TGTGCCATCAGTGAGTCGACCCTAGCGGGGGGCCAAGAGACCCAGTACTTC.